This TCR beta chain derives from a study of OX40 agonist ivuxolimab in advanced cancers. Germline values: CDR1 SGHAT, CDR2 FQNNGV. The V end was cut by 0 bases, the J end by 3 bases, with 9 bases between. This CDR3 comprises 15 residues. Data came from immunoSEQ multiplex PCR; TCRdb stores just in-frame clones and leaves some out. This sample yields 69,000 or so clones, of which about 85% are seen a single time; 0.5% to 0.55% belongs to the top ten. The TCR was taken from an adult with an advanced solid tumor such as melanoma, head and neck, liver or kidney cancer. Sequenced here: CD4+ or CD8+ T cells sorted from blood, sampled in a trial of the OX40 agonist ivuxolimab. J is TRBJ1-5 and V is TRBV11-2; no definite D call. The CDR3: CASSLEAGPNQPQHF. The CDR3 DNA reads TGTGCCAGCAGCTTAGAGGCAGGACCCAATCAGCCCCAGCATTTT.